This TCR beta chain was identified during a study of T cell repertoires in ileal Crohn's disease. The wider study: At surgery, 30% to 40% of patients smoked, with median disease duration 7.9 years. Findings and limits, study-wide: Every patient over 26.8% clonality showed endoscopic recurrence. Clonal expansions were more frequent in active smokers than non-smokers at surgery.

Assay: immunoSEQ multiplex PCR; the TCRdb copy retains only in-frame clones and omits some. Of approximately 14,000 clones listed, approximately 90% are singletons. This clone has more than one count but fewer than ten. Its antigen is undetermined. Included were adult ileal or ileocolonic Crohn's patients indicated for ileocolonic resection. Germline loops: CDR1 SGHVS, CDR2 FNYEAQ. The length of the CDR3 is 15 residues. V gave up 4 bases and J gave up 0 bases; unmatched junction bases: 4. This receptor was identified in an adult with Crohn's disease. V and J are TRBV7-6 and TRBJ2-5; 8 bases are shared with TRBD2. Input material: ileal tissue. For the CDR3, the DNA is TGTGCCAGCAGCTCGGAACTAGCGGACCAAGAGACCCAGTACTTC. Protein product: CASSSELADQETQYF.